This T cell receptor beta chain was sequenced in a study of shared clonotypes between healthy human individuals (dated by TCRdb to 2019 to 2021). Concerning the study at large: The cohort comprised a couple of women and a few men aged 18 to 49 years. To increase sequencing depth and limit assay-specific biases, different laboratories used diverse techniques to prepare libraries and sequence TCR repertoires. To estimate repertoire size and how much clonotype sharing occurs between individuals, the study deeply sequenced the blood TCR repertoires of about five healthy adults. Each donor's leukapheresis produced roughly between about 0.9 and 9.5 billion PBMCs. For each donor, three plates each were used for CD4 naive and CD4 memory, two plates were used for CD8 naive, and one plate was used for CD8 memory. The investigation overall reported the following: When several donors were compared, the shared fraction of clonotypes was about 5.4% for naive CD4, 3.5% to 4% for naive CD8, more than 2% for memory CD4, and 0.4% for memory CD8. Because the study included only a small number of donors, the genetic and exposure-history diversity represented was limited. Higher generation probabilities were observed for clonotypes shared by all four sorted-subset donors than for non-shared clonotypes. Sampling was restricted to blood, and TCR repertoires in tissues likely differ from the TCR repertoires found in blood. Pairwise subsampling led to the expectation that sequencing depth would affect the degree of clonotype sharing among donors. Incomplete sequencing was indicated by rarefaction of sorted-subset datasets, despite the large sequencing depth. Naive subsets generally had larger estimated clonotype richness than memory subsets.

The donors were healthy, HIV-negative adults with no recently reported acute infections or vaccinations. Only Caucasian adults living in Nashville, Tennessee, USA were represented among the donors. CD4+ T cells were enriched through magnetic negative selection, after which naive cells were positively selected on CD45RA and the remaining negative fraction served as the memory subset. After blood collection by leukapheresis, PBMCs were isolated using Ficoll-Histopaque density gradient centrifugation and then cryopreserved in the vapor phase of liquid nitrogen. Analytical flow cytometry was used to check the purity and quantity of every magnetically sorted T cell population. Each sorted fraction had its genomic DNA isolated and then quantified by UV absorbance on a Nanodrop 2000c. TCR CDR3 regions were amplified from genomic DNA by multiplex PCR using the deep immunoSEQ assay. For each cell subset, the extracted genomic DNA was distributed evenly across all wells of several immunoSEQ 96-well plates, and each plate served as one replicate. For sorted subsets, around 200 ng genomic DNA, equal to 30,000 to 35,000 T cell genomes, was loaded into each replicate PCR. Purified libraries were quantified with a Qubit 3.0 fluorometer, sized on a Bioanalyzer 2100, and re-quantified with the KAPA Library Quantification kit. Each immunoSEQ 96-well plate was sequenced on its own single-read 150-cycle Illumina NextSeq 550 flow cell. Regarding the original processing steps: Because only junctional sequences without quality scores were contained in the immunoSEQ output, filtering matching that applied to full-length reads could not be performed. To assign V/J genes and CDR3, sequences were annotated using PyIR, a Python wrapper for IgBLAST v1.9, with IMGT germline references. Reads were filtered out if the reads had weak V/J assignments (E-value above 1e-6), no CDR3, stop codons, out-of-frame junctions, or ambiguous translated residues. V3J clonotypes were defined as sequences sharing the same inferred V gene, J gene, and CDR3 amino acid sequence. Percentage overlap between repertoires was calculated by dividing the number of shared unique clonotypes by the size of the smaller repertoire. Repertoire richness was assessed with RTK rarefaction, the Chao1 estimator, and Recon v2.1 estimates of unobserved clonotypes. Generation probabilities for all TCRbeta clonotypes obtained by the gDNA method from a handful of donors were computed using OLGA. TCRdb's version of the immuneACCESS table is confined to in-frame rearrangements and falls short of the full clone set. An unresolved V gene accounts for under half of the shortfall where checked; the remainder is of unknown origin. V and J calls plus clone size are reproduced from that table; the DNA served to infer D and trimming. This sample holds under 1,900,000 clones; roughly 98.5% were observed only once. Roughly 0.35% of the sample is taken by the ten largest.

A remark on this clone: Its antigen has not been determined. One base away there is no much larger clone; base qualities are not given.

The germline ends are 9 bases apart after V is trimmed by 4 bases and J by 1 base. The CDR3 spans 13 residues, from the cysteine through the phenylalanine. The entry retains the CDR3 DNA only, 39 bases that are in frame from base 1. CDR1 SGHNT and CDR2 YYREEE are derived from the germline V gene (reference sequence). Sequenced input: naive CD4+ T cells sorted from blood. The cell subset or site tag for this specimen amounts to: CD45RA+ positively selected. This chain is built from TRBV5-4 and TRBJ2-7, with the D gene uncertain. The receptor was isolated from a man aged 30 to 39 in good health. The DNA is TGTGCCAGCAGCCGACCCCAATCCTACGAGCAGTACTTC. Protein translation: CASSRPQSYEQYF. The variable domain in full, with residues beyond the CDR3 obtained from the reference TRBV5-4 and TRBJ2-7 genes, is ETGVTQSPTHLIKTRGQQVTLRCSSQSGHNTVSWYQQALGQGPQFIFQYYREEENGRGNFPPRFSGLQFPNYSSELNVNALELDDSALYLCASSRPQSYEQYFGPGTRLTVT.